The rows below give T cell receptor beta chains drawn from one sample of a study of cytomegalovirus exposure and HLA in healthy donors. Profiled with immunoSEQ multiplex PCR; TCRdb holds only in-frame clones, not every one. Counted here are about 83,000 clones, about four fifths occurring once; the ten biggest clones make up 5.9%. Sequenced sample: PBMCs. These receptors were collected from a man younger than 35 in good health and CMV-seropositive. Both conserved end residues are part of each CDR3. Fields, in order: clone size, D gene, V gene, J gene, CDR3 DNA, CDR3 protein. D genes are given only for firm matches. Not every row has a clone size; where given, it reads once, few, many or a size class.

.,TRBD2,TRBV7-6,TRBJ2-3,TGTGCCAGCAGCTCAGCTCTGGGACTAGCGGGAGGGGTCACAGATACGCAGTATTTT,CASSSALGLAGGVTDTQYF
.,.,TRBV6-5,TRBJ2-5,TGTGCCAGCAGTTATGCCGACAGGCCGGAGACCCAGTACTTC,CASSYADRPETQYF
.,TRBD1,TRBV19,TRBJ1-1,TGTGCCAGTAGTCGACAGGGGGGGGAGACTGAAGCTTTCTTT,CASSRQGGETEAFF
.,TRBD1,TRBV28,TRBJ2-7,TGTGCCAGCAAATCACCGGGACAGGGGTGGGACGAGCAGTACTTC,CASKSPGQGWDEQYF
.,.,TRBV28,TRBJ2-1,TGTGCCAACGCCCGGGGATTTGGCAATGAGCAGTTCTTC,CANARGFGNEQFF
medium-sized,.,TRBV28,TRBJ2-7,TGTGCCAGCAGTTTCCAAAACTACGAGCAGTACTTC,CASSFQNYEQYF
.,.,TRBV4-1,TRBJ2-1,TGCGCCAGCAGCCAAGATCGCGGCCTAGCCTACAATGAGCAGTTCTTC,CASSQDRGLAYNEQFF
once,.,TRBV2,TRBJ2-3,TGTGCCAGCCTCAGGGTCCCAGATACGCAGTATTTT,CASLRVPDTQYF
.,.,TRBV14,TRBJ2-2,TGTGCCAGCAGCCAGTTGAGGGGGTACACCGGGGAGCTGTTTTTT,CASSQLRGYTGELFF
.,TRBD1,TRBV11-2,TRBJ2-7,TGTGCCAGCAGCCTCAGGGACAGGATCTACGAGCAGTACTTC,CASSLRDRIYEQYF
.,.,TRBV4-1,TRBJ1-5,TGCGCCAGCAGCCAAGATCCCGGTCAGCCCCAGCATTTT,CASSQDPGQPQHF
.,TRBD2,TRBV5-1,TRBJ2-3,TGCGCCAGCAGCTCGGGACTAGCGGGAGGGACAGTAGGCACAGATACGCAGTATTTT,CASSSGLAGGTVGTDTQYF
.,.,TRBV18,TRBJ1-1,TGTGCCAGCTCACCGCAGGGGTTTAACACTGAAGCTTTCTTT,CASSPQGFNTEAFF
.,TRBD2,TRBV28,TRBJ2-2,TGTGCCAGCAGACATCTAGCGGGAGGGCTTCTGAGGCCCGGGGAGCTGTTTTTT,CASRHLAGGLLRPGELFF
.,TRBD2,TRBV7-2,TRBJ2-7,TGTGCCAGCAGCCCCCCGGGGCTAGCGGGTACTTACGAGCAGTACTTC,CASSPPGLAGTYEQYF
.,.,TRBV7-2,TRBJ2-2,TGTGCCAGCAGCTTAATCCTCACCGGGGAGCTGTTTTTT,CASSLILTGELFF
.,.,TRBV5-1,TRBJ2-5,TGCGCCAGCAGCTTGGCCACTCCCCAAGAGACCCAGTACTTC,CASSLATPQETQYF
.,.,TRBV9,TRBJ2-5,TGTGCCAGCAGCGGAGAGCAAGAGACCCAGTACTTC,CASSGEQETQYF
.,.,TRBV2,TRBJ1-1,TGTGCCAGCAGTGGGGACACCGTCAAGGTAGGATTGAACACTGAAGCTTTCTTT,CASSGDTVKVGLNTEAFF
.,TRBD1,TRBV6-5,TRBJ2-7,TGTGCCAGCAGTTTGACAGGGGGCATCTACGAGCAGTACTTC,CASSLTGGIYEQYF
few,.,TRBV6-6,TRBJ1-4,TGTGCCAGCAGTTACAGCTACGAAAAACTGTTTTTT,CASSYSYEKLFF
few,TRBD1,TRBV7-8,TRBJ2-6,TGTGCCAGCAGACAGGGGCGCTCTGGGGCCAACGTCCTGACTTTC,CASRQGRSGANVLTF
.,.,TRBV20-1,TRBJ1-1,TGCAGTGCTAGGACAACTGAAGCTTTCTTT,CSARTTEAFF